Listed below are T cell receptor beta chains from one sample, sequenced in a study of T cell changes during pregnancy in multiple sclerosis. Sequencing used immunoSEQ multiplex PCR; TCRdb keeps in-frame clones, though not all of them. The data hold roughly 48,000 clones, with over 80% observed a single time. Sequencing was performed on CD4+ T cells from peripheral blood mononuclear cells, taken in the second trimester of pregnancy. The origin of the receptors is a female donor in good health, enrolled as a control in a pregnancy study. Each CDR3 is given with its conserved first and last residue. A D gene is named only where the DNA matches it firmly. Only some rows state a clone size, as once, few, many or a class for expanded clones.

J: TRBJ2-1; D: -; length: 11; size: -; V: TRBV20-1; CDR3: CSARPPNEQFF; DNA: TGCAGTGCTAGACCCCCGAATGAGCAGTTCTTC
J: TRBJ2-7; D: -; length: 14; size: -; V: TRBV2; CDR3: CASSETQGSYEQYF; DNA: TGTGCCAGCAGTGAAACCCAGGGATCCTACGAGCAGTACTTC
J: TRBJ1-3; D: -; length: 12; size: -; V: TRBV5-6; CDR3: CASSSHGNTIYF; DNA: TGTGCCAGCAGTTCCCATGGAAACACCATATATTTT
J: TRBJ2-3; D: TRBD2; length: 13; size: -; V: TRBV6-1; CDR3: CASRAGATDTQYF; DNA: TGTGCCAGCAGAGCGGGGGCCACAGATACGCAGTATTTT
J: TRBJ1-2; D: -; length: 13; size: -; V: TRBV4-1; CDR3: CASSQEYPASTTF; DNA: TGCGCCAGCAGCCAAGAATACCCCGCTTCTACCACCTTC
J: TRBJ2-3; D: -; length: 14; size: -; V: TRBV6-6; CDR3: CASSLRTYTDTQYF; DNA: TGTGCCAGCAGTCTCAGGACATACACAGATACGCAGTATTTT
J: TRBJ2-1; D: TRBD2; length: 18; size: few; V: TRBV28; CDR3: CASSFFLAGGQSMGEQFF; DNA: TGTGCCAGCAGTTTTTTCCTAGCGGGGGGGCAGTCTATGGGAGAGCAGTTCTTC
J: TRBJ2-7; D: TRBD2; length: 13; size: once; V: TRBV7-8; CDR3: CASSSGLAGEQYF; DNA: TGTGCCAGCAGCTCGGGACTAGCGGGGGAGCAGTACTTC
J: TRBJ2-7; D: TRBD1; length: 14; size: once; V: TRBV6-1; CDR3: CASSAGTGLNEQYF; DNA: TGTGCCAGCAGTGCCGGGACAGGGTTAAACGAGCAGTACTTC
J: TRBJ2-5; D: -; length: 13; size: -; V: TRBV7-9; CDR3: CASSFGEFETQYF; DNA: TGTGCCAGCAGCTTCGGGGAATTTGAGACCCAGTACTTC
J: TRBJ2-2; D: -; length: 16; size: -; V: TRBV14; CDR3: CASSPTGRGNTGELFF; DNA: TGTGCCAGCAGCCCGACCGGGAGAGGGAACACCGGGGAGCTGTTTTTT
J: TRBJ1-1; D: TRBD1; length: 16; size: -; V: TRBV6-6; CDR3: CASSTHRGTSNTEAFF; DNA: TGTGCCAGCAGCACCCACAGGGGTACCTCTAACACTGAAGCTTTCTTT
J: TRBJ2-1; D: -; length: 15; size: -; V: TRBV5-1; CDR3: CASSFAPGAYNEQFF; DNA: TGCGCCAGCAGCTTCGCCCCGGGAGCCTACAATGAGCAGTTCTTC
J: TRBJ2-3; D: -; length: 16; size: -; V: TRBV7-9; CDR3: CASSPRGREAIDTQYF; DNA: TGTGCCAGCAGCCCGAGGGGGCGGGAGGCCATAGATACGCAGTATTTT
J: TRBJ1-1; D: -; length: 14; size: -; V: TRBV7-2; CDR3: CASSSGQMNTEAFF; DNA: TGTGCCAGCAGCTCTGGACAGATGAACACTGAAGCTTTCTTT
J: TRBJ2-1; D: TRBD2; length: 16; size: -; V: TRBV28; CDR3: CASSSHGAGGSDEQFF; DNA: TGTGCCAGCAGTTCCCATGGGGCGGGAGGGTCCGATGAGCAGTTCTTC
J: TRBJ1-2; D: -; length: 13; size: -; V: TRBV5-1; CDR3: CASSSADRSGYTF; DNA: TGCGCCAGCAGCTCCGCGGACAGATCCGGCTACACCTTC
J: TRBJ2-1; D: -; length: 15; size: -; V: TRBV7-3; CDR3: CASSSSPSSYNEQFF; DNA: TGTGCCAGCAGCTCCAGTCCCAGCTCCTACAATGAGCAGTTCTTC
J: TRBJ2-1; D: TRBD2; length: 14; size: once; V: TRBV27; CDR3: CASSLGGRYNEQFF; DNA: TGTGCCAGCAGTTTAGGCGGGAGGTACAATGAGCAGTTCTTC
J: TRBJ1-4; D: TRBD1; length: 13; size: -; V: TRBV9; CDR3: CASSGGGGEKLFF; DNA: TGTGCCAGCAGCGGAGGGGGCGGTGAAAAACTGTTTTTT
J: TRBJ2-1; D: TRBD2; length: 18; size: -; V: TRBV30; CDR3: CAWSRGTSGRASYNEQFF; DNA: TGTGCCTGGAGTAGGGGGACTAGCGGGAGGGCCTCTTACAATGAGCAGTTCTTC
J: TRBJ2-4; D: TRBD2; length: 16; size: -; V: TRBV28; CDR3: CASSFSGLQLKNIQYF; DNA: TGTGCCAGCAGTTTTTCGGGACTACAGCTAAAAAACATTCAGTACTTC
J: TRBJ2-5; D: TRBD2; length: 14; size: -; V: TRBV28; CDR3: CASRRTSGRETQYF; DNA: TGTGCCAGCAGGAGGACTAGCGGGCGAGAGACCCAGTACTTC
J: TRBJ2-3; D: -; length: 13; size: -; V: TRBV29-1; CDR3: CSVEKTSTDTQYF; DNA: TGCAGCGTTGAAAAGACTAGCACAGATACGCAGTATTTT
J: TRBJ1-1; D: -; length: 14; size: -; V: TRBV5-1; CDR3: CASSRTAQDTEAFF; DNA: TGCGCCAGCAGCCGAACCGCTCAGGACACTGAAGCTTTCTTT
J: TRBJ1-3; D: -; length: 14; size: -; V: TRBV6-5; CDR3: CASRSERLGNTIYF; DNA: TGTGCCAGCAGATCCGAGAGGCTCGGAAACACCATATATTTT
J: TRBJ2-7; D: -; length: 14; size: -; V: TRBV7-3; CDR3: CASSPGTSSYEQYF; DNA: TGTGCCAGCAGCCCCGGGACTTCCTCCTACGAGCAGTACTTC
J: TRBJ1-5; D: -; length: 13; size: -; V: TRBV4-2; CDR3: CASSQGRGGPQHF; DNA: TGTGCCAGCAGCCAAGGAAGGGGAGGGCCCCAGCATTTT
J: TRBJ1-1; D: -; length: 13; size: -; V: TRBV7-2; CDR3: CASSFSSNTEAFF; DNA: TGTGCCAGCAGCTTCTCAAGCAACACTGAAGCTTTCTTT
J: TRBJ2-7; D: -; length: 11; size: -; V: TRBV29-1; CDR3: CSVLEVYEQYF; DNA: TGCAGCGTTCTTGAGGTCTACGAGCAGTACTTC
J: TRBJ2-1; D: -; length: 14; size: -; V: TRBV21-1; CDR3: CASSNGTGGYEQFF; DNA: TGTGCCAGCAGCAACGGGACAGGGGGGTATGAGCAGTTCTTC
J: TRBJ2-7; D: TRBD2; length: 15; size: -; V: TRBV5-4; CDR3: CASSPGLADFYEQYF; DNA: TGTGCCAGCAGCCCGGGACTAGCGGACTTCTACGAGCAGTACTTC
J: TRBJ2-5; D: TRBD2; length: 12; size: -; V: TRBV28; CDR3: CAGAGGGETQYF; DNA: TGTGCCGGAGCGGGAGGAGGAGAGACCCAGTACTTC
J: TRBJ2-1; D: -; length: 13; size: once; V: TRBV28; CDR3: CASSHYGLGEQFF; DNA: TGTGCCAGCAGCCATTACGGACTTGGGGAGCAGTTCTTC
J: TRBJ1-5; D: -; length: 12; size: -; V: TRBV6-6; CDR3: CATRDSNQPQHF; DNA: TGTGCCACCCGGGATAGCAATCAGCCCCAGCATTTT
J: TRBJ2-1; D: TRBD2; length: 14; size: -; V: TRBV10-3; CDR3: CAISELAGDAEQFF; DNA: TGTGCCATCAGTGAACTAGCGGGAGATGCTGAGCAGTTCTTC